This T cell receptor (beta chain) was obtained from a study of blood T cell repertoires in COVID-19. In germline, CDR1 is SGHDN, CDR2 FVKESK. CDR3 size: 15 residues. V was pared by 3 bases and J by 0 bases, with 11 bases between. Produced via immunoSEQ multiplex PCR; TCRdb's table is partial and in-frame only. The sample carries 230,000 or so clones, 84% recorded once. The sample was PBMCs or T cells enriched from blood (not recorded which). The chain joins TRBV14 to TRBJ1-1, with D perhaps TRBD1 (6 bases). This clonotype originated in a man aged 50 to 59 who had recovered from COVID-19. DNA of the CDR3: TGTGCCAGCAGCCACCCCACAGGGATGAACACTGAAGCTTTCTTT. Protein sequence: CASSHPTGMNTEAFF.